This T cell receptor (beta chain) was sequenced for a study of Ad26.COV2.S vaccination and SARS-CoV-2 variants. Background on the study: Of the COV1001 trial arms, the Ad26.COV2.S arm included the donor.

The treatment is: some 19 received Ad26.COV2.S at low or high dose, single or two shots; roughly 5 received placebo; per-sample allocation not given. Samples analyzed were those drawn on day 63 after the first vaccine or placebo injection. This clone has more than one count but fewer than ten. Repertoires were generated with immunoSEQ multiplex PCR, while TCRdb's copy carries only in-frame clones and drops some. The sample lists about 390,000 clones, approximately 86% occurring once. V dropped 3 bases and J dropped 4 bases, with 13 bases sitting between them. The germline gives CDR1 DFQATT, CDR2 SNEGSKA (reference sequence). CDR3 length equals 14 residues.

This receptor was obtained from a person between 18 and 65 years old who received the Ad26.COV2.S COVID-19 vaccine or a placebo. Sequences were derived from peripheral blood, sampled in a trial of Ad26.COV2.S vaccine versus placebo. The rearrangement links TRBV20-1 to TRBJ2-1, with D possibly matching TRBD2 (7 bases). This chain's CDR3 is CSASGGAGYNEQFF. The CDR3 DNA follows: TGCAGTGCTAGTGGGGGGGCCGGGTACAATGAGCAGTTCTTC.